Listed below are T cell receptor beta chains from one sample, sequenced in a study of shared clonotypes between healthy human individuals. Sequenced by immunoSEQ multiplex PCR; TCRdb stores in-frame clones only, minus some. In the table there are roughly 100,000 clones, 67% of which are singletons. Specimen: memory CD8+ T cells sorted from blood. The receptors originated from a woman aged 30 to 39 in good health. CDR3s include the opening cysteine and the closing phenylalanine or tryptophan. The D gene is left open where the match is weak. For some rows the clone size is stated as once, few or many, or as a class when expanded; others skip it.

j_gene: TRBJ2-1
len: 15
abundance: NA
d_gene: NA
v_gene: TRBV5-1
CDR3aa: CASSFSERFPNEQFF
CDR3nt: TGCGCCAGCAGCTTTAGCGAAAGGTTTCCCAATGAGCAGTTCTTC

j_gene: TRBJ2-1
len: 14
abundance: NA
d_gene: TRBD2
v_gene: TRBV7-9
CDR3aa: CASSPGLAGFEQFF
CDR3nt: TGTGCCAGCAGCCCGGGACTAGCGGGTTTTGAGCAGTTCTTC

j_gene: TRBJ1-5
len: 14
abundance: NA
d_gene: NA
v_gene: TRBV10-3
CDR3aa: CAISEAGTNQPQHF
CDR3nt: TGTGCCATCAGTGAAGCAGGGACAAATCAGCCCCAGCATTTT

j_gene: TRBJ2-1
len: 12
abundance: NA
d_gene: TRBD2
v_gene: TRBV7-3
CDR3aa: CASSFSGGEQFF
CDR3nt: TGTGCCAGCAGCTTTAGCGGGGGTGAGCAGTTCTTC

j_gene: TRBJ2-5
len: 16
abundance: NA
d_gene: NA
v_gene: TRBV5-6
CDR3aa: CASSLGTLADVETQYF
CDR3nt: TGTGCCAGCAGCCTCGGGACACTCGCGGACGTAGAGACCCAGTACTTC

j_gene: TRBJ2-1
len: 14
abundance: NA
d_gene: NA
v_gene: TRBV14
CDR3aa: CASSQLTGYNEQFF
CDR3nt: TGTGCCAGCAGCCAGTTAACTGGTTACAATGAGCAGTTCTTC

j_gene: TRBJ2-7
len: 16
abundance: NA
d_gene: TRBD2
v_gene: TRBV30
CDR3aa: CAWSVRGLAGVYEQYF
CDR3nt: TGTGCCTGGAGTGTAAGGGGACTAGCGGGAGTGTACGAGCAGTACTTC

j_gene: TRBJ2-1
len: 15
abundance: NA
d_gene: NA
v_gene: TRBV28
CDR3aa: CASSLIPAGNNEQFF
CDR3nt: TGTGCCAGCAGTTTAATCCCGGCGGGAAACAATGAGCAGTTCTTC

j_gene: TRBJ1-1
len: 16
abundance: few
d_gene: NA
v_gene: TRBV9
CDR3aa: CASSVGQARMNTEAFF
CDR3nt: TGTGCCAGCAGCGTAGGACAGGCCCGAATGAACACTGAAGCTTTCTTT

j_gene: TRBJ2-3
len: 11
abundance: NA
d_gene: NA
v_gene: TRBV2
CDR3aa: CASSARDTQYF
CDR3nt: TGTGCCAGCAGCGCGAGGGATACGCAGTATTTT

j_gene: TRBJ2-3
len: 9
abundance: NA
d_gene: NA
v_gene: TRBV5-8
CDR3aa: CASSRSKYF
CDR3nt: TGTGCCAGTAGCCGAAGCAAGTATTTT

j_gene: TRBJ2-4
len: 16
abundance: NA
d_gene: NA
v_gene: TRBV15
CDR3aa: CATSRDFAGTKNIQYF
CDR3nt: TGTGCCACCAGCAGAGATTTTGCGGGGACCAAAAACATTCAGTACTTC

j_gene: TRBJ2-7
len: 15
abundance: NA
d_gene: TRBD2
v_gene: TRBV10-1
CDR3aa: CASSSLAEQTYEQYF
CDR3nt: TGCGCCAGCAGTTCTCTAGCGGAGCAGACCTACGAGCAGTACTTC

j_gene: TRBJ2-7
len: 15
abundance: few
d_gene: TRBD1
v_gene: TRBV5-1
CDR3aa: CASRTGTALSYEQYF
CDR3nt: TGCGCCAGCAGAACCGGGACAGCACTATCCTACGAGCAGTACTTC

j_gene: TRBJ1-5
len: 14
abundance: few
d_gene: NA
v_gene: TRBV2
CDR3aa: CAIRTDVGNQPQHF
CDR3nt: TGTGCCATCCGAACGGACGTGGGCAATCAGCCCCAGCATTTT

j_gene: TRBJ2-7
len: 14
abundance: NA
d_gene: NA
v_gene: TRBV25-1
CDR3aa: CASRGGSGSYEQYF
CDR3nt: TGTGCCAGCAGGGGGGGATCCGGATCCTACGAGCAGTACTTC

j_gene: TRBJ2-7
len: 12
abundance: NA
d_gene: TRBD1
v_gene: TRBV5-4
CDR3aa: CSFGTGAYEQYF
CDR3nt: TGTTCTTTCGGGACAGGGGCGTACGAGCAGTACTTC

j_gene: TRBJ1-1
len: 15
abundance: NA
d_gene: NA
v_gene: TRBV28
CDR3aa: CASTSWVTSNTEAFF
CDR3nt: TGTGCCAGCACCAGCTGGGTCACTTCGAACACTGAAGCTTTCTTT

j_gene: TRBJ2-7
len: 14
abundance: NA
d_gene: NA
v_gene: TRBV2
CDR3aa: CASSIDSGAYEQYF
CDR3nt: TGTGCCAGCAGTATAGATTCGGGGGCCTACGAGCAGTACTTC

j_gene: TRBJ2-1
len: 15
abundance: many
d_gene: TRBD2
v_gene: TRBV6-5
CDR3aa: CASSTVAGAFDEQFF
CDR3nt: TGTGCCAGCAGTACCGTAGCGGGAGCTTTTGATGAGCAGTTCTTC

j_gene: TRBJ1-1
len: 13
abundance: NA
d_gene: NA
v_gene: TRBV11-1
CDR3aa: CASSLIRNTEAFF
CDR3nt: TGTGCCAGCAGCTTAATCAGGAACACTGAAGCTTTCTTT

j_gene: TRBJ1-1
len: 14
abundance: NA
d_gene: TRBD1
v_gene: TRBV6-5
CDR3aa: CASEPGQGSTEAFF
CDR3nt: TGTGCCAGCGAACCGGGACAGGGGAGCACTGAAGCTTTCTTT

j_gene: TRBJ2-7
len: 14
abundance: NA
d_gene: NA
v_gene: TRBV7-8
CDR3aa: CASSWQGFAYEQYF
CDR3nt: TGTGCCAGCAGCTGGCAGGGATTTGCCTACGAGCAGTACTTC

j_gene: TRBJ2-5
len: 12
abundance: NA
d_gene: NA
v_gene: TRBV28
CDR3aa: CASSAQGMAQYF
CDR3nt: TGTGCCAGCAGTGCTCAGGGGATGGCCCAGTACTTC

j_gene: TRBJ1-2
len: 15
abundance: once
d_gene: NA
v_gene: TRBV5-1
CDR3aa: CASSLRTYDNYGYTF
CDR3nt: TGCGCCAGCAGCTTGCGGACTTACGACAACTATGGCTACACCTTC

j_gene: TRBJ2-3
len: 15
abundance: few
d_gene: NA
v_gene: TRBV25-1
CDR3aa: CASSEPGTSTDTQYF
CDR3nt: TGTGCCAGCAGTGAACCTGGGACTAGCACAGATACGCAGTATTTT

j_gene: TRBJ2-6
len: 15
abundance: NA
d_gene: NA
v_gene: TRBV4-1
CDR3aa: CASSLGGSRANVLTF
CDR3nt: TGCGCCAGCAGCCTGGGAGGCTCTCGGGCCAACGTCCTGACTTTC

j_gene: TRBJ2-4
len: 12
abundance: NA
d_gene: TRBD1
v_gene: TRBV30
CDR3aa: CAWSGQGYIQYF
CDR3nt: TGTGCCTGGAGTGGACAGGGTTACATTCAGTACTTC

j_gene: TRBJ2-7
len: 13
abundance: NA
d_gene: TRBD1
v_gene: TRBV4-1
CDR3aa: CASSQMTGSEQYF
CDR3nt: TGCGCCAGCAGCCAGATGACAGGGTCCGAGCAGTACTTC

j_gene: TRBJ2-2
len: 16
abundance: NA
d_gene: TRBD1
v_gene: TRBV15
CDR3aa: CATSTDGTGGTGELFF
CDR3nt: TGTGCCACCAGCACCGATGGGACAGGGGGAACCGGGGAGCTGTTTTTT

j_gene: TRBJ1-2
len: 14
abundance: few
d_gene: NA
v_gene: TRBV9
CDR3aa: CASSGSGDNYGYTF
CDR3nt: TGTGCCAGCAGCGGGAGCGGTGACAATTATGGCTACACCTTC

j_gene: TRBJ2-3
len: 16
abundance: NA
d_gene: TRBD2
v_gene: TRBV28
CDR3aa: CASSLIAGEGTDTQYF
CDR3nt: TGTGCCAGCAGTTTAATAGCGGGAGAGGGGACAGATACGCAGTATTTT

j_gene: TRBJ2-2
len: 16
abundance: NA
d_gene: TRBD2
v_gene: TRBV7-3
CDR3aa: CASSALAGAGTGELFF
CDR3nt: TGTGCCAGCAGCGCCCTAGCGGGAGCAGGGACCGGGGAGCTGTTTTTT

j_gene: TRBJ2-5
len: 14
abundance: few
d_gene: NA
v_gene: TRBV4-1
CDR3aa: CASSPWRGGETQYF
CDR3nt: TGCGCCAGCAGTCCCTGGCGTGGGGGAGAGACCCAGTACTTC

j_gene: TRBJ1-2
len: 13
abundance: NA
d_gene: NA
v_gene: TRBV28
CDR3aa: CASSLPGASGYTF
CDR3nt: TGTGCCAGCAGTTTACCGGGGGCCTCTGGCTACACCTTC

j_gene: TRBJ1-2
len: 14
abundance: NA
d_gene: NA
v_gene: TRBV7-2
CDR3aa: CASSPYRSNYGYTF
CDR3nt: TGTGCCAGCAGCCCCTACCGATCTAACTATGGCTACACCTTC

j_gene: TRBJ2-3
len: 16
abundance: NA
d_gene: TRBD2
v_gene: TRBV5-4
CDR3aa: CASSLRSGSSTDTQYF
CDR3nt: TGTGCCAGCAGCTTAAGGAGCGGGAGTAGCACAGATACGCAGTATTTT

j_gene: TRBJ1-1
len: 13
abundance: NA
d_gene: NA
v_gene: TRBV10-3
CDR3aa: CAISSHRETEAFF
CDR3nt: TGTGCCATCAGTTCCCACAGGGAAACTGAAGCTTTCTTT

j_gene: TRBJ2-1
len: 15
abundance: NA
d_gene: NA
v_gene: TRBV2
CDR3aa: CASKTASGRYNEQFF
CDR3nt: TGTGCCAGCAAGACGGCAAGTGGGAGGTACAATGAGCAGTTCTTC

j_gene: TRBJ1-4
len: 15
abundance: NA
d_gene: NA
v_gene: TRBV7-6
CDR3aa: CASSLGSGGREKLFF
CDR3nt: TGTGCCAGCAGCTTAGGGTCGGGGGGGCGTGAAAAACTGTTTTTT

j_gene: TRBJ2-7
len: 16
abundance: NA
d_gene: TRBD1
v_gene: TRBV29-1
CDR3aa: CSVEGGEGQGYHEQYF
CDR3nt: TGCAGCGTTGAAGGGGGTGAGGGACAGGGTTACCACGAGCAGTACTTC

j_gene: TRBJ2-7
len: 13
abundance: NA
d_gene: NA
v_gene: TRBV14
CDR3aa: CASSLLSLYEQYF
CDR3nt: TGTGCCAGCAGCCTCCTGAGCCTCTACGAGCAGTACTTC

j_gene: TRBJ2-5
len: 16
abundance: once
d_gene: TRBD2
v_gene: TRBV15
CDR3aa: CATSRDRGSGRETQYF
CDR3nt: TGTGCCACCAGCAGAGATCGCGGGAGTGGGAGAGAGACCCAGTACTTC

j_gene: TRBJ2-2
len: 11
abundance: few
d_gene: NA
v_gene: TRBV6-5
CDR3aa: CATQRGGELFF
CDR3nt: TGTGCCACCCAACGCGGCGGGGAGCTGTTTTTT

j_gene: TRBJ1-1
len: 11
abundance: few
d_gene: NA
v_gene: TRBV19
CDR3aa: CASSTARGAFF
CDR3nt: TGTGCCAGTAGTACCGCTCGGGGCGCTTTCTTT

j_gene: TRBJ2-1
len: 14
abundance: NA
d_gene: TRBD2
v_gene: TRBV9
CDR3aa: CASSRLAGRNEQFF
CDR3nt: TGTGCCAGCTCCAGACTAGCGGGAAGAAATGAGCAGTTCTTC

j_gene: TRBJ1-4
len: 16
abundance: NA
d_gene: TRBD1
v_gene: TRBV15
CDR3aa: CATSPQKGQGNEKLFF
CDR3nt: TGTGCCACCAGCCCCCAAAAGGGACAGGGTAATGAAAAACTGTTTTTT

j_gene: TRBJ2-7
len: 16
abundance: once
d_gene: TRBD2
v_gene: TRBV7-6
CDR3aa: CASSSGPGTSVYEQYF
CDR3nt: TGTGCCAGCAGCTCAGGACCCGGGACTAGCGTCTACGAGCAGTACTTC

j_gene: TRBJ1-1
len: 13
abundance: NA
d_gene: TRBD1
v_gene: TRBV2
CDR3aa: CASRGTGNTEAFF
CDR3nt: TGTGCCAGCAGAGGGACAGGGAACACTGAAGCTTTCTTT

j_gene: TRBJ2-1
len: 14
abundance: few
d_gene: TRBD1
v_gene: TRBV7-3
CDR3aa: CASSPGQGGNEQFF
CDR3nt: TGTGCCAGCAGCCCCGGACAGGGAGGAAATGAGCAGTTCTTC

j_gene: TRBJ2-3
len: 16
abundance: NA
d_gene: NA
v_gene: TRBV6-4
CDR3aa: CASSDSKGGGTDTQYF
CDR3nt: TGTGCCAGCAGTGACTCGAAGGGGGGAGGCACAGATACGCAGTATTTT

j_gene: TRBJ1-4
len: 13
abundance: NA
d_gene: NA
v_gene: TRBV19
CDR3aa: CASSTAGERKLFF
CDR3nt: TGTGCCAGTAGTACTGCGGGCGAAAGAAAACTGTTTTTT

j_gene: TRBJ2-1
len: 15
abundance: few
d_gene: TRBD2
v_gene: TRBV19
CDR3aa: CASRLAGALYNEQFF
CDR3nt: TGTGCCAGTAGGCTAGCGGGAGCTTTATACAATGAGCAGTTCTTC

j_gene: TRBJ2-7
len: 10
abundance: once
d_gene: NA
v_gene: TRBV7-9
CDR3aa: CASGHYEQYF
CDR3nt: TGTGCCAGCGGACACTACGAGCAGTACTTC